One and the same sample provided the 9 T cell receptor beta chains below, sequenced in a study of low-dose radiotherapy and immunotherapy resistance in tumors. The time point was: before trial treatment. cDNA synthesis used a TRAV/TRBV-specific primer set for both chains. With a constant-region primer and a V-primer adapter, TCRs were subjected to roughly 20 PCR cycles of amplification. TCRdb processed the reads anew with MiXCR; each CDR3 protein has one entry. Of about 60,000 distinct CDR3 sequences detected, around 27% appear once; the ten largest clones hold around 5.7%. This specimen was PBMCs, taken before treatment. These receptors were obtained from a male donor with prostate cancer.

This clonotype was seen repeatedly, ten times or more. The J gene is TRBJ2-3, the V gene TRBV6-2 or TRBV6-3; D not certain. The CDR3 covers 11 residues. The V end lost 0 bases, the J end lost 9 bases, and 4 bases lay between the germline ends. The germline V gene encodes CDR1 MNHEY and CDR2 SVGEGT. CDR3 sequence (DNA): TGTGCCAGCAGTTACTCCGTAACGCAGTATTTT. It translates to CASSYSVTQYF.

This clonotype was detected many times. The CDR3 DNA reads TGTGCCAGCAGGGAAGCGGGGAGAGAGGCAGATACGCAGTATTTT. Its protein is CASREAGREADTQYF. The rearrangement joins TRBV6-2 or TRBV6-3 to TRBJ2-3; 7 nucleotides align to TRBD2. Trimming cost V 6 bases and J 4 bases; bases outside gene matches: 10. This CDR3 region has 15 residues. CDR1 is MNHEY and CDR2 is SVGEGT in the germline V gene.

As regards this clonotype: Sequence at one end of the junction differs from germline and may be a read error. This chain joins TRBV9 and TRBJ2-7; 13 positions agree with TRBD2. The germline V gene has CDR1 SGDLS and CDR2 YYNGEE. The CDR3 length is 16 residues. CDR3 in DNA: TGTGCCAGCAGCGTAGCTACTAGCGGGGGGGCCTATGAGCAGTACTTC. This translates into CASSVATSGGAYEQYF.

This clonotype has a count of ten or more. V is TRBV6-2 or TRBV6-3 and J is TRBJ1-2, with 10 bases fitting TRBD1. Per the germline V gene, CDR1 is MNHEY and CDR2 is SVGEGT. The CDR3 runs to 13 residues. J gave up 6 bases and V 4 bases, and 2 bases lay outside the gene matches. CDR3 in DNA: TGTGCCAGCAGTTGGGACAGGGGAAATGGCTACACCTTC. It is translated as CASSWDRGNGYTF.

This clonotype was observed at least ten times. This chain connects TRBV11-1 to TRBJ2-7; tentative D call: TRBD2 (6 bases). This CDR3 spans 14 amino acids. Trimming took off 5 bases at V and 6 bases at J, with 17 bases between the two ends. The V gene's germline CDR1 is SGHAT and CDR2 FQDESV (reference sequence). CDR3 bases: TGTGCCAGCAGCCCAGAGGGGACTGCCCTCGAGCAGTACTTC. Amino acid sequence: CASSPEGTALEQYF.

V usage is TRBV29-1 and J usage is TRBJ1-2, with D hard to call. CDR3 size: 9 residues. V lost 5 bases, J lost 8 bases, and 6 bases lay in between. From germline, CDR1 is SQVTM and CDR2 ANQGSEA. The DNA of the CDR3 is TGCAGCGTTTCCCGCGGCTACACCTTC. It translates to CSVSRGYTF.

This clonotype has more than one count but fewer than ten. The CDR3 nucleotides are TGTGCCAGTAACACACAGGGAGGCAATCAGCCCCAGCATTTT. It codes for CASNTQGGNQPQHF. The chain recombines TRBV19 with TRBJ1-5; the D gene is possibly TRBD1 (6 bases). With 7 bases removed from V and 2 bases from J, the gap between germline ends came to 12 bases. Germline V lookup: CDR1 LNHDA, CDR2 SQIVND (reference sequence). The CDR3 spans 14 residues. Using reference TRBV19 and TRBJ1-5 for the parts outside the CDR3, the full variable domain is DGGITQSPKYLFRKEGQNVTLSCEQNLNHDAMYWYRQDPGQGLRLIYYSQIVNDFQKGDIAEGYSVSREKKESFPLTVTSAQKNPTAFYLCASNTQGGNQPQHFGDGTRLSIL.

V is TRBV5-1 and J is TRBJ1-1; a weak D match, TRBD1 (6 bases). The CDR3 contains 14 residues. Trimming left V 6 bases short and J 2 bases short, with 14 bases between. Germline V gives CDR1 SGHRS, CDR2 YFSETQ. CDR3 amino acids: CASNSGTLNTEAFF. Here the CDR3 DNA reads TGCGCCAGCAACTCCGGGACACTCAACACTGAAGCTTTCTTT.

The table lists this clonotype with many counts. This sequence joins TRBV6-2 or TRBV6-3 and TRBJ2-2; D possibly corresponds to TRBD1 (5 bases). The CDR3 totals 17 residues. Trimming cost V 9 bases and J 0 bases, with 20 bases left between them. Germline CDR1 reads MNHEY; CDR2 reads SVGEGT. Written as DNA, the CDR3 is TGTGCCAGTCCCAAGGCACAGGCGCCAGCGAACACCGGGGAGCTGTTTTTT. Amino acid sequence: CASPKAQAPANTGELFF.